The 20 T cell receptor beta chains below come from one sample, sequenced in a study of blood T cell repertoires in COVID-19. The assay was immunoSEQ multiplex PCR, and TCRdb's table has in-frame clones only and misses some. The sample shows 200,000 to 250,000 clones, about 90% of them seen only once. The sample consisted of PBMCs or T cells enriched from blood (not recorded which). The origin of the receptors is a woman aged 50 to 65 in a cohort exposed to, infected with or recovered from COVID-19 (not recorded which).

The chain links TRBV28 to TRBJ2-7; 8 bases map to TRBD2. This CDR3 spans 15 amino acids. Trimming removed 7 bases from V and 4 bases from J; junction bases left unmatched: 12. Germline loops: CDR1 MDHEN, CDR2 SYDVKM. This CDR3 reads CASTGWSGGVYEQYF. The DNA for the CDR3 is TGTGCCAGCACGGGTTGGAGCGGGGGAGTTTACGAGCAGTACTTC.

This clone was detected a few times. This CDR3 reads CASSLGTGDGYTF. CDR3 sequence (DNA): TGTGCCAGCAGCTTGGGGACAGGGGATGGCTACACCTTC. This sequence joins TRBV5-4 and TRBJ1-2, with TRBD1 matching over 9 bases. The V segment lost 0 bases and the J segment 6 bases; nucleotides outside the gene matches: 0. This CDR3 spans 13 amino acids. CDR1 and CDR2 (germline): SGHNT, YYREEE (reference sequence).

The V and J genes are TRBV5-6 and TRBJ2-7; a weak D match, TRBD1 (6 bases). Germline lookup yields CDR1 SGHDT and CDR2 YYEEEE. The CDR3 contains 16 residues. Deletions cut 7 bases from V and 7 bases from J, with 27 bases between. Written as DNA, the CDR3 is TGTGCCAGCTTTAACTTGGGGGCTACGCTGCTGGGGGAGCAGTACTTC. It codes for CASFNLGATLLGEQYF.

The rearrangement joins TRBV5-6 to TRBJ2-3; D is unresolved. The V end lost 1 base, the J end lost 1 base, and 7 bases lay between the germline ends. The CDR3 totals 14 residues. Germline CDR1 SGHDT, CDR2 YYEEEE. DNA for the CDR3: TGTGCCAGCAGCTTGACGATAGGCACAGATACGCAGTATTTT. Its protein product is CASSLTIGTDTQYF.

The CDR3 protein is CAIRGQGRSETQYF. CDR3 coding DNA: TGTGCCATCAGGGGACAGGGTAGGTCGGAGACCCAGTACTTC. The chain uses TRBV10-3 and TRBJ2-5; 9 bases match TRBD1. V lost 6 bases and J lost 5; bases outside the gene matches: 7. CDR1 is ENHRY and CDR2 is SYGVKD in the germline V gene. This CDR3 spans 14 amino acids.

This chain links TRBV6-5 with TRBJ1-4; D perhaps matches TRBD1 (6 bases). The V gene's germline CDR1 is MNHEY and CDR2 SVGAGI. Trimming shortened V by 6 bases and J by 7 bases, and 15 bases separated the two germline ends. This CDR3 contains 14 residues. CDR3 protein: CASSLIQGGEKLFF. The CDR3 DNA reads TGTGCCAGCAGCCTAATACAGGGCGGTGAAAAACTGTTTTTT.

The chain combines TRBV11-1 with TRBJ1-1; the D gene is possibly TRBD1 (6 bases). The germline V and J ends were trimmed by 3 bases and 3 bases, with 11 bases remaining between them. The germline CDR1 and CDR2 sequences are SGHAT and FQDESV (reference sequence). This CDR3 spans 14 amino acids. In DNA, the CDR3 is TGTGCCAGCAGCTTTGGGGGGGCCGACACTGAAGCTTTCTTT. Its protein is CASSFGGADTEAFF.

The V call is TRBV10-3, the J call TRBJ1-1; D remains unclear. Germline V CDR1 and CDR2: ENHRY, SYGVKD. The CDR3 sequence is 15 residues long. V lost 0 bases and J 4 bases, leaving 12 bases between the germline ends. CDR3 protein: CAISESGGSGTEAFF. CDR3 nucleotides: TGTGCCATCAGTGAGTCGGGAGGGTCTGGCACTGAAGCTTTCTTT.

This clone was observed a handful of times. The chain couples TRBV28 to TRBJ1-5; D may be TRBD1 (5 bases). Per the germline V gene, CDR1 is MDHEN and CDR2 is SYDVKM. The CDR3 extends over 15 amino acids. Trimming pared 2 bases from V and 3 bases from J, leaving 11 bases between. Here the CDR3 reads CASSLQGFDNQPQHF. The CDR3 DNA reads as TGTGCCAGCAGTTTACAGGGTTTCGACAATCAGCCCCAGCATTTT.

J is TRBJ1-4 and V is TRBV27; no reliable D call. Germline V gives CDR1 MNHEY, CDR2 SMNVEV (reference sequence). Trimming shortened V by 3 bases and J by 4 bases, and 6 bases separated the two germline ends. The length of the CDR3 is 13 residues. The CDR3 reads CASSFSYNEKLFF. The CDR3 DNA sequence: TGTGCCAGCAGTTTCTCGTATAATGAAAAACTGTTTTTT.

This chain connects TRBV7-2 to TRBJ1-2; the D gene is possibly TRBD1 (5 bases). V lost 5 bases to trimming and J lost 4 bases, with 17 bases between them. Per the germline V gene, CDR1 is SGHTA and CDR2 is FQGNSA. The CDR3 is made up of 15 amino acids. The CDR3 region is CASSLGTGDFYGYTF. Here the CDR3 DNA reads TGTGCCAGCAGCCTAGGTACAGGAGACTTCTATGGCTACACCTTC.

The J gene is TRBJ2-3, the V gene TRBV7-9; weak D call: TRBD2 (5 bases). V lost 3 bases, J lost 6 bases, and 10 bases lay in between. The V gene's germline CDR1 is SEHNR and CDR2 FQNEAQ (reference sequence). The CDR3 is 13 residues long. In DNA, the CDR3 is TGTGCCAGCAGCTTTACTACGGGGGATACGCAGTATTTT. It codes for CASSFTTGDTQYF.

This clone showed up many times. V is TRBV27 and J is TRBJ1-1; a weak D match, TRBD1 (5 bases). Germline loops: CDR1 MNHEY, CDR2 SMNVEV (reference sequence). CDR3 length: 15 amino acids. V lost 3 bases, J lost 4 bases, and 15 bases lay in between. CDR3 region: CASSLRGGGSTEAFF. The CDR3 DNA reads TGTGCCAGCAGTTTGCGTGGGGGGGGAAGCACTGAAGCTTTCTTT.

This chain joins TRBV11-1 and TRBJ2-7, with 10 bases matching TRBD1. This CDR3 contains 16 residues. Germline CDR1 and CDR2: SGHAT and FQDESV (reference sequence). The V segment lost 5 bases and the J segment 9 bases; nucleotides outside the gene matches: 16. The CDR3 sequence is CASSLRDRGLTSPQYF. The CDR3 bases are TGTGCCAGCAGCCTCCGGGACAGGGGCCTTACCTCCCCGCAGTACTTC.

This chain joins TRBV5-4 and TRBJ1-2; 7 nucleotides agree with TRBD1. The CDR3 spans 13 residues. Germline lookup yields CDR1 SGHNT and CDR2 YYREEE (reference sequence). V lost 4 bases to trimming and J lost 4 bases; unmatched junction nucleotides: 4. CDR3 in DNA: TGTGCCAGCAGCATTAGGACAGGCTATGGCTACACCTTC. Its protein is CASSIRTGYGYTF.

The V call is TRBV5-1, the J call TRBJ2-2; 8 bases are a match to TRBD1. The CDR3 is 15 amino acids. Germline lookup yields CDR1 SGHRS and CDR2 YFSETQ. V dropped 3 bases and J dropped 2; count of bases not matched to a gene: 3. As DNA, the CDR3 is TGCGCCAGCAGCTGGGGACAGGATAACACCGGGGAGCTGTTTTTT. This sequence encodes CASSWGQDNTGELFF.

This chain uses TRBV25-1 with TRBJ2-5; 7 bases are shared with TRBD1. The CDR3 extends over 15 amino acids. Germline CDR1 and CDR2: MGHDK and SYGVNS. The junction had 11 bases not matched to a gene; V was cut back by 6 bases and J by 4 bases. Written as DNA, the CDR3 is TGTGCCAGCAGCCCTGGGACAGTCGTGGGAGAGACCCAGTACTTC. Its protein product is CASSPGTVVGETQYF.

This chain joins TRBV19 and TRBJ1-5; maybe TRBD1 (6 bases). This CDR3 is built from 15 residues. Germline V gene data show CDR1 as LNHDA and CDR2 as SQIVND (reference sequence). V lost 3 bases and J lost 1, with 10 bases in between. The CDR3 is CASSIHTGSNQPQHF. As DNA, the CDR3 is TGTGCCAGTAGTATCCATACAGGGAGCAATCAGCCCCAGCATTTT.

The J gene is TRBJ1-4, the V gene TRBV11-3; 9 bases match TRBD1. CDR1 and CDR2 (germline): SGHNT, YENEEA. The CDR3 sequence is 20 residues long. V was pared by 0 bases and J by 7 bases, with 18 bases of the junction left unmatched. CDR3 region: CASSLDGNRGPFNWGEKLFF. In DNA, the CDR3 is TGTGCCAGCAGCTTAGATGGAAACAGGGGGCCGTTCAACTGGGGTGAAAAACTGTTTTTT.

V is TRBV7-3 and J is TRBJ1-1; D is perhaps TRBD1 (5 bases). V lost 6 bases to trimming and J lost 6 bases, with 14 bases between them. Germline CDR1 SGHTA, CDR2 FQGTGA. The CDR3 is 13 residues long. CDR3 nucleotide sequence: TGTGCCAGCAGACCACCCAGGGTGCCTGAAGCTTTCTTT. Amino acids: CASRPPRVPEAFF.